This T cell receptor beta chain was documented in a study of early T cells in non-severe SARS-CoV-2 infection. TCRdb re-called the 5' RACE reads with MiXCR, one entry per CDR3 protein. The sample lists about 26,000 distinct CDR3 sequences, 5.1% occurring once. General observations from the study: In VDJdb matching, anti-spike CD8 responses were favored while private and CD4 specificities went missing.

This clonotype was detected a few times. Its antigen remains unidentified. This CDR3 has 14 residues. V was trimmed by 0 bases and J by 7 bases, leaving 14 bases between them. CDR1 and CDR2 from the germline V gene are SGHDT and YYEEEE. Sequencing used whole blood. The sequence came from an adult who was a healthcare worker with PCR-confirmed SARS-CoV-2 infection or an uninfected control (not recorded which). This chain uses TRBV5-6 with TRBJ2-7; D unresolved. The CDR3 bases are TGTGCCAGCAGCTTGGGCCCCCTAAGAGGTGAGCAGTACTTC. This encodes CASSLGPLRGEQYF. Full variable domain (missing parts from reference TRBV5-6 and TRBJ2-7): DAGVTQSPTHLIKTRGQQVTLRCSPKSGHDTVSWYQQALGQGPQFIFQYYEEEERQRGNFPDRFSGHQFPNYSSELNVNALLLGDSALYLCASSLGPLRGEQYFGPGTRLTVT.